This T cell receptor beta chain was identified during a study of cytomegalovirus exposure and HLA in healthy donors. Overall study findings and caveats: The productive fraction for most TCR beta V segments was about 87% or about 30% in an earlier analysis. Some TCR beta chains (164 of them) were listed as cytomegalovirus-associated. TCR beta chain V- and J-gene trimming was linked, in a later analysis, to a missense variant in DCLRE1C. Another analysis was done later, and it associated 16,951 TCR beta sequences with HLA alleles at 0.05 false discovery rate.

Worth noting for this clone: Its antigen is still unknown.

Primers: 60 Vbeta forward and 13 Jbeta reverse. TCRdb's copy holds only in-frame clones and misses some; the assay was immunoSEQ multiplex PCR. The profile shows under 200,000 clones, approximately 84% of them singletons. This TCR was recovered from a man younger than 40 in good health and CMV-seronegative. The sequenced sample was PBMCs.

The CDR3 DNA reads as TGTGCCAGCTCACCGGACACCCTCACCGGGGAGCTGTTTTTT. Translation: CASSPDTLTGELFF. The chain carries TRBV18 and TRBJ2-2, with D maybe TRBD1 (5 bases). The germline V and J ends were trimmed by 3 bases and 4 bases, with 9 bases remaining between them. CDR3 length: 14 residues. CDR1 is KGHSH, CDR2 LQKENI, per germline.